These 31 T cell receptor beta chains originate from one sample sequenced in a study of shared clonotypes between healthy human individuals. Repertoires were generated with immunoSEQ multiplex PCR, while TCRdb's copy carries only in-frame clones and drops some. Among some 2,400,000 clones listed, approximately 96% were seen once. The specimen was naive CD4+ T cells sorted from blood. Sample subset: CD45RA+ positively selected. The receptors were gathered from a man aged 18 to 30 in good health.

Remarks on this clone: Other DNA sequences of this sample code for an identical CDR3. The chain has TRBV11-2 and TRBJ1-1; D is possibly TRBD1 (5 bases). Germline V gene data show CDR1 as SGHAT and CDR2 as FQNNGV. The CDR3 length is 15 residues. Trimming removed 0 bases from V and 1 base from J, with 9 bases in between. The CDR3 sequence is CASSLDGAANTEAFF. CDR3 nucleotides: TGTGCCAGCAGCTTAGATGGGGCGGCGAACACTGAAGCTTTCTTT.

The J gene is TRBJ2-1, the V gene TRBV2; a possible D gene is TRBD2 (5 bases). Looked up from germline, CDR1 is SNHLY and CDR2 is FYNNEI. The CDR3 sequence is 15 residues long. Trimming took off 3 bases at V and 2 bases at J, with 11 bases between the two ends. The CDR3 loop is CASSDPAVPYNEQFF. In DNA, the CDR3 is TGTGCCAGCAGTGATCCAGCGGTCCCCTACAATGAGCAGTTCTTC. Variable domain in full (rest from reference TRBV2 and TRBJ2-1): EPEVTQTPSHQVTQMGQEVILRCVPISNHLYFYWYRQILGQKVEFLVSFYNNEISEKSEIFDDQFSVERPDGSNFTLKIRSTKLEDSAMYFCASSDPAVPYNEQFFGPGTRLTVL.

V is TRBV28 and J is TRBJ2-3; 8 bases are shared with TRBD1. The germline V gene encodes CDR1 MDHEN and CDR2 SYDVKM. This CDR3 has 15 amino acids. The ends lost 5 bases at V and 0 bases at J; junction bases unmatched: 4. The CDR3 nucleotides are TGTGCCAGCAGTGACAGGGGCCCTAGCACAGATACGCAGTATTTT. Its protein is CASSDRGPSTDTQYF.

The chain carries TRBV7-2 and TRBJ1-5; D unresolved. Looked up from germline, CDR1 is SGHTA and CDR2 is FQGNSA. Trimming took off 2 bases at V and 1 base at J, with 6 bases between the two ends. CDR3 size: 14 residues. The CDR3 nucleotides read TGTGCCAGCAGCTTACAGACCAGCAATCAGCCCCAGCATTTT. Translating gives CASSLQTSNQPQHF.

The DNA for the CDR3 is TGTGCCAGCAGCCAACAACAGGGAAACACCATATATTTT. As protein: CASSQQQGNTIYF. This sequence joins TRBV14 and TRBJ1-3; the D is unclear. The germline V and J ends were trimmed by 2 bases and 4 bases, with 6 bases remaining between them. The V gene's germline CDR1 is SGHDN and CDR2 FVKESK. This CDR3 is built from 13 residues.

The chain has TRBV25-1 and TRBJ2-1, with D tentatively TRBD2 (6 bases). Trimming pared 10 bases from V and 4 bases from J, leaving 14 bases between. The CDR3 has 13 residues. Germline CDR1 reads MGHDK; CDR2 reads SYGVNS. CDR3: CAIGTQSYNEQFF. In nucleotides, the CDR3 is TGTGCCATCGGGACTCAAAGTTACAATGAGCAGTTCTTC.

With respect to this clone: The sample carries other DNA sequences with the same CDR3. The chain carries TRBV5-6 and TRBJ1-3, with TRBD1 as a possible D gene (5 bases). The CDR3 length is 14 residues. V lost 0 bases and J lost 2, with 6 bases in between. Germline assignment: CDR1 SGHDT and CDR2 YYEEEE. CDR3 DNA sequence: TGTGCCAGCAGCTTGGTGGGGCCTGGAAACACCATATATTTT. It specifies CASSLVGPGNTIYF. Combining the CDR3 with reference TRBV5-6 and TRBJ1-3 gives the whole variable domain DAGVTQSPTHLIKTRGQQVTLRCSPKSGHDTVSWYQQALGQGPQFIFQYYEEEERQRGNFPDRFSGHQFPNYSSELNVNALLLGDSALYLCASSLVGPGNTIYFGEGSWLTVV.

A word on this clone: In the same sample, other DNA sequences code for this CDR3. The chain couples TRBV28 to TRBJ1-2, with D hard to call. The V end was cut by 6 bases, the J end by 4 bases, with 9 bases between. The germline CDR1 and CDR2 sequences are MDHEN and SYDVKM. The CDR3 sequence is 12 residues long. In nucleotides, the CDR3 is TGTGCCAGCAGCCTAAGCTCCTATGGCTACACCTTC. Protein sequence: CASSLSSYGYTF.

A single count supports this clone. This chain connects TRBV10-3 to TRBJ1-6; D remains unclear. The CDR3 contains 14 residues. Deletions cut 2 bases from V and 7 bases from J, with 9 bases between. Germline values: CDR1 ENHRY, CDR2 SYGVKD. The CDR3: CAISEDAANSPLHF. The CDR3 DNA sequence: TGTGCCATCAGTGAGGATGCGGCGAATTCACCCCTCCACTTT.

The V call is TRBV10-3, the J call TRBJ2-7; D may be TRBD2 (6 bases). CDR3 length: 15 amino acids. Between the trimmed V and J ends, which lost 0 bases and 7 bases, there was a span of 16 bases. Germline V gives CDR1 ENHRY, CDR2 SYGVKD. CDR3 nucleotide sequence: TGTGCCATCAGTGAGTCGACGGGAGCGACGGGTGAGCAGTACTTC. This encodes CAISESTGATGEQYF.

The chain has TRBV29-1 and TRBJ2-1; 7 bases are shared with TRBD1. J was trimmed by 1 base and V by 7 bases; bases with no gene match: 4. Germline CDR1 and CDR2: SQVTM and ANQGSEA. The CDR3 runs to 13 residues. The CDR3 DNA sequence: TGCAGCGCTTCCAGGGGGTCCTACAATGAGCAGTTCTTC. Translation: CSASRGSYNEQFF.

The CDR3: CAWIPRDRGNSPLHF. In nucleotides, the CDR3 is TGTGCCTGGATCCCCCGGGACAGGGGTAATTCACCCCTCCACTTT. This chain connects TRBV30 to TRBJ1-6; TRBD1 aligns across 10 bases. The germline V gene encodes CDR1 GTSNPN and CDR2 SVGIG (reference sequence). This CDR3 has 15 residues. The V and J ends lost 4 bases and 6 bases, in that order; junction bases with no gene match: 6.

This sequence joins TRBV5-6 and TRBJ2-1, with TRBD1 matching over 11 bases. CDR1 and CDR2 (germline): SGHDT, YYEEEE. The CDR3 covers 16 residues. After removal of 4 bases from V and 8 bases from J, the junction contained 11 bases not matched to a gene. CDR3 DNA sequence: TGTGCCAGCAGCCTGGACCCCGGGACAGGGGGATATGAGCAGTTCTTC. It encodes CASSLDPGTGGYEQFF.

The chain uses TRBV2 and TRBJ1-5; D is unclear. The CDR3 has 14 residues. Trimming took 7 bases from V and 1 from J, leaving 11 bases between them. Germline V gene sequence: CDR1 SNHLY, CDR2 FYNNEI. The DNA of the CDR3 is TGTGCCAGCATGCTCGCGGTCAGCAATCAGCCCCAGCATTTT. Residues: CASMLAVSNQPQHF.

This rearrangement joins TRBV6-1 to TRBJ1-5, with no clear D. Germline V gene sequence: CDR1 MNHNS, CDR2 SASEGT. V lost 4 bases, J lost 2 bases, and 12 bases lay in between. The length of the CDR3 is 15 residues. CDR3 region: CASSAPGVGNQPQHF. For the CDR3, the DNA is TGTGCCAGCAGTGCTCCCGGGGTTGGCAATCAGCCCCAGCATTTT.

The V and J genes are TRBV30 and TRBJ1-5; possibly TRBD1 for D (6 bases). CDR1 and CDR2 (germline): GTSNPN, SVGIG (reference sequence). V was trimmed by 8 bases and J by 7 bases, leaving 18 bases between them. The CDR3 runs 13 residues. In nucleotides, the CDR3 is TGTGCCGTAGGAGAGGGGGACACCCAGCCCCAGCATTTT. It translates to CAVGEGDTQPQHF.

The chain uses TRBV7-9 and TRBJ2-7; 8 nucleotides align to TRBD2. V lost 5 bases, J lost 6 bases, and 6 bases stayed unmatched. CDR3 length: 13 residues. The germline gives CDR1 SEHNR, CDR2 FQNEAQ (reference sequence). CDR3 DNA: TGTGCCAGCAGCCCGCGCGCGGGGGGCGAGCAGTACTTC. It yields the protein CASSPRAGGEQYF.

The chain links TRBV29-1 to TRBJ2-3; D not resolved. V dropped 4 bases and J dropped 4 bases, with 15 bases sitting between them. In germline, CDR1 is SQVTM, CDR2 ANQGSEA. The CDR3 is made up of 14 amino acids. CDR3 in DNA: TGCAGCGTTGCTCCACGAGTCCTCCCAGATACGCAGTATTTT. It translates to CSVAPRVLPDTQYF.

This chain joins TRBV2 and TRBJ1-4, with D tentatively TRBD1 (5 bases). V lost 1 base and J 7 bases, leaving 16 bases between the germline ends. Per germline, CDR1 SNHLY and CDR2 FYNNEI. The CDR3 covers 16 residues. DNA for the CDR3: TGTGCCAGCAGTGAAGAGGGCGGGCATGGGGGTGAAAAACTGTTTTTT. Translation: CASSEEGGHGGEKLFF.

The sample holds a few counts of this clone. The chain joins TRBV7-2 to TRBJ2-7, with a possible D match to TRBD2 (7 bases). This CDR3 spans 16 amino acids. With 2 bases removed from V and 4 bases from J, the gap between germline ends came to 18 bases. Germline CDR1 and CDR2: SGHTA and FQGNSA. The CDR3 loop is CASSLRDKAGYYEQYF. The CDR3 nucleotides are TGTGCCAGCAGCTTAAGGGACAAAGCGGGATATTACGAGCAGTACTTC.

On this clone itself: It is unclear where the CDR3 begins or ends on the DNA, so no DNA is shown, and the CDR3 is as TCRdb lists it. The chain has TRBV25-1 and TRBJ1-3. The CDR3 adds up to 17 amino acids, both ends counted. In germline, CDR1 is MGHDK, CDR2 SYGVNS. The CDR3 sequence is CASTSVGGGPFGNTIYF.

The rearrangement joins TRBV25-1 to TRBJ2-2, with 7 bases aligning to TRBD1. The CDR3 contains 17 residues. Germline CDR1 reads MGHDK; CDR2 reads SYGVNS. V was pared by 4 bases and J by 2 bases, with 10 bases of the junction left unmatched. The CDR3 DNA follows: TGTGCCAGCAGTGCCCTCATGACAGGGACCAACACCGGGGAGCTGTTTTTT. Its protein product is CASSALMTGTNTGELFF.

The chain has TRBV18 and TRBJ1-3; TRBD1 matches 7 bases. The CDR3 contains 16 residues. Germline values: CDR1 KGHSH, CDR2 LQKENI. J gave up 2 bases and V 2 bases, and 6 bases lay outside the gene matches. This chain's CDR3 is CASSPYEGATGNTIYF. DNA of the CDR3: TGTGCCAGCTCACCATACGAGGGGGCTACTGGAAACACCATATATTTT.

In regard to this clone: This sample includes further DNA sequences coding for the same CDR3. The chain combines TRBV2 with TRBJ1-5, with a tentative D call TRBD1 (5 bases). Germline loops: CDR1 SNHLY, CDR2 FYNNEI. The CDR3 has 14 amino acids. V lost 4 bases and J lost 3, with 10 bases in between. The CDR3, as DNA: TGTGCCAGCAGTGGCCAGGGACTCAATCAGCCCCAGCATTTT. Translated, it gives CASSGQGLNQPQHF.

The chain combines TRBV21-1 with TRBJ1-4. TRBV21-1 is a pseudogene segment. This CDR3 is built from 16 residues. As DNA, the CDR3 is TGTGCCAGCAGCAAAGAGCTTCCGGGGGAATGCGAAAAACTGTTTTTT. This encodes CASSKELPGECEKLFF.

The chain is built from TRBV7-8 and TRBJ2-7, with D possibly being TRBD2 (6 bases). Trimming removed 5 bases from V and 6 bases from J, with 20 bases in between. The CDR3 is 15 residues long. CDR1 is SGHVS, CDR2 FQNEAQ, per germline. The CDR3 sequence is CASSAGLRHYFEQYF. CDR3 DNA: TGTGCCAGCAGCGCGGGGCTGAGACACTACTTCGAGCAGTACTTC.

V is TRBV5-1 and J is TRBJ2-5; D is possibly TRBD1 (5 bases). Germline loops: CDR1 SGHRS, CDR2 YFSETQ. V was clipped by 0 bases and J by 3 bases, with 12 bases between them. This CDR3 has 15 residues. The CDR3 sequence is CASSLVAGREETQYF. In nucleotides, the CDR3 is TGCGCCAGCAGCTTGGTGGCTGGCAGGGAAGAGACCCAGTACTTC.

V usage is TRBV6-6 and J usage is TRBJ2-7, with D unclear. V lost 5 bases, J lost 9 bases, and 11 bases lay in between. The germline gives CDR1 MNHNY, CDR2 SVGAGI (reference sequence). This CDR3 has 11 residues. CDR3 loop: CASSPTTGQYF. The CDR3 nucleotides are TGTGCCAGCAGTCCCACCACCGGGCAGTACTTC.

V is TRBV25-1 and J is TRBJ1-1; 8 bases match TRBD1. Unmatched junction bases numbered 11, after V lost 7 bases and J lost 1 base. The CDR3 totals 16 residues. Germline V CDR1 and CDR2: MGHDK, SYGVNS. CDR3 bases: TGTGCCAGCACCGATTATTTACAGGGGGGGAACACTGAAGCTTTCTTT. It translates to CASTDYLQGGNTEAFF.

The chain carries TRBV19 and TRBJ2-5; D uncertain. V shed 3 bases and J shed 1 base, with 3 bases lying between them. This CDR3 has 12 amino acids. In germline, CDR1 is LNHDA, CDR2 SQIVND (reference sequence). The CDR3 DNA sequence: TGTGCCAGTAGTATGGGCCAAGAGACCCAGTACTTC. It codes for CASSMGQETQYF.

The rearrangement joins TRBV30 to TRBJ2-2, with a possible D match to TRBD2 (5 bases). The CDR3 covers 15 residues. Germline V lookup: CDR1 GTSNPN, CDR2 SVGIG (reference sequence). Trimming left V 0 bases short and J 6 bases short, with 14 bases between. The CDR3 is CAWSVLRVVAGELFF. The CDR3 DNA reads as TGTGCCTGGAGTGTACTGCGGGTGGTGGCCGGGGAGCTGTTTTTT.